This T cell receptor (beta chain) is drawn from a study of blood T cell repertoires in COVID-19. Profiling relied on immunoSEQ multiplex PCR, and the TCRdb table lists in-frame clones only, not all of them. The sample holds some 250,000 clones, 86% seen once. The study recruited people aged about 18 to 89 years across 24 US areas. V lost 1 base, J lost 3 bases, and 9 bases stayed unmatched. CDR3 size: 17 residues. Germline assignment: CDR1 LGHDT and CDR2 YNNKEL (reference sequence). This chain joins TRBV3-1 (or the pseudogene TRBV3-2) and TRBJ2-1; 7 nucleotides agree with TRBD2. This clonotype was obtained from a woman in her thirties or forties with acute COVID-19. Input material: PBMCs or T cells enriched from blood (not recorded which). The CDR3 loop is CASSQGSPAGNYNEQFF. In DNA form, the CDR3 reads TGTGCCAGCAGCCAAGGCAGCCCAGCGGGGAACTACAATGAGCAGTTCTTC.